The clone carrying this T cell receptor (beta chain) has only a few counts. Its antigen remains unidentified. PCR was performed using 60 Vbeta and 13 Jbeta primers. The data were produced by immunoSEQ multiplex PCR, yet TCRdb's version contains in-frame clones alone and is incomplete. The table lists fewer than 150,000 clones, 15% of them singletons. The data belong to a study of cytomegalovirus exposure and HLA in healthy donors. Across the study: Most donors, 70% to 85% of several hundred genotyped, fell in the Caucasian-associated ancestry cluster. General study points: Associated with cytomegalovirus, according to the listing, were 150 to 200 TCR beta chains. It emerged from a later analysis that several of the most significant clusters appeared to be linked to common viral pathogens.

The source is a woman aged 18 to 35 in good health and CMV-seronegative. Sequences were obtained from PBMCs.

CDR3 amino acids: CASSVGRGLAEAFF. The CDR3 DNA reads as TGTGCCAGCAGTGTAGGCAGGGGGCTGGCTGAAGCTTTCTTT. The V call is TRBV6-1, the J call TRBJ1-1; 8 bases fit TRBD1. The CDR3 is 14 amino acids. The V gene end was trimmed by 4 bases and the J gene end by 6 bases; junction bases not matched to a gene: 7. Looked up from germline, CDR1 is MNHNS and CDR2 is SASEGT.